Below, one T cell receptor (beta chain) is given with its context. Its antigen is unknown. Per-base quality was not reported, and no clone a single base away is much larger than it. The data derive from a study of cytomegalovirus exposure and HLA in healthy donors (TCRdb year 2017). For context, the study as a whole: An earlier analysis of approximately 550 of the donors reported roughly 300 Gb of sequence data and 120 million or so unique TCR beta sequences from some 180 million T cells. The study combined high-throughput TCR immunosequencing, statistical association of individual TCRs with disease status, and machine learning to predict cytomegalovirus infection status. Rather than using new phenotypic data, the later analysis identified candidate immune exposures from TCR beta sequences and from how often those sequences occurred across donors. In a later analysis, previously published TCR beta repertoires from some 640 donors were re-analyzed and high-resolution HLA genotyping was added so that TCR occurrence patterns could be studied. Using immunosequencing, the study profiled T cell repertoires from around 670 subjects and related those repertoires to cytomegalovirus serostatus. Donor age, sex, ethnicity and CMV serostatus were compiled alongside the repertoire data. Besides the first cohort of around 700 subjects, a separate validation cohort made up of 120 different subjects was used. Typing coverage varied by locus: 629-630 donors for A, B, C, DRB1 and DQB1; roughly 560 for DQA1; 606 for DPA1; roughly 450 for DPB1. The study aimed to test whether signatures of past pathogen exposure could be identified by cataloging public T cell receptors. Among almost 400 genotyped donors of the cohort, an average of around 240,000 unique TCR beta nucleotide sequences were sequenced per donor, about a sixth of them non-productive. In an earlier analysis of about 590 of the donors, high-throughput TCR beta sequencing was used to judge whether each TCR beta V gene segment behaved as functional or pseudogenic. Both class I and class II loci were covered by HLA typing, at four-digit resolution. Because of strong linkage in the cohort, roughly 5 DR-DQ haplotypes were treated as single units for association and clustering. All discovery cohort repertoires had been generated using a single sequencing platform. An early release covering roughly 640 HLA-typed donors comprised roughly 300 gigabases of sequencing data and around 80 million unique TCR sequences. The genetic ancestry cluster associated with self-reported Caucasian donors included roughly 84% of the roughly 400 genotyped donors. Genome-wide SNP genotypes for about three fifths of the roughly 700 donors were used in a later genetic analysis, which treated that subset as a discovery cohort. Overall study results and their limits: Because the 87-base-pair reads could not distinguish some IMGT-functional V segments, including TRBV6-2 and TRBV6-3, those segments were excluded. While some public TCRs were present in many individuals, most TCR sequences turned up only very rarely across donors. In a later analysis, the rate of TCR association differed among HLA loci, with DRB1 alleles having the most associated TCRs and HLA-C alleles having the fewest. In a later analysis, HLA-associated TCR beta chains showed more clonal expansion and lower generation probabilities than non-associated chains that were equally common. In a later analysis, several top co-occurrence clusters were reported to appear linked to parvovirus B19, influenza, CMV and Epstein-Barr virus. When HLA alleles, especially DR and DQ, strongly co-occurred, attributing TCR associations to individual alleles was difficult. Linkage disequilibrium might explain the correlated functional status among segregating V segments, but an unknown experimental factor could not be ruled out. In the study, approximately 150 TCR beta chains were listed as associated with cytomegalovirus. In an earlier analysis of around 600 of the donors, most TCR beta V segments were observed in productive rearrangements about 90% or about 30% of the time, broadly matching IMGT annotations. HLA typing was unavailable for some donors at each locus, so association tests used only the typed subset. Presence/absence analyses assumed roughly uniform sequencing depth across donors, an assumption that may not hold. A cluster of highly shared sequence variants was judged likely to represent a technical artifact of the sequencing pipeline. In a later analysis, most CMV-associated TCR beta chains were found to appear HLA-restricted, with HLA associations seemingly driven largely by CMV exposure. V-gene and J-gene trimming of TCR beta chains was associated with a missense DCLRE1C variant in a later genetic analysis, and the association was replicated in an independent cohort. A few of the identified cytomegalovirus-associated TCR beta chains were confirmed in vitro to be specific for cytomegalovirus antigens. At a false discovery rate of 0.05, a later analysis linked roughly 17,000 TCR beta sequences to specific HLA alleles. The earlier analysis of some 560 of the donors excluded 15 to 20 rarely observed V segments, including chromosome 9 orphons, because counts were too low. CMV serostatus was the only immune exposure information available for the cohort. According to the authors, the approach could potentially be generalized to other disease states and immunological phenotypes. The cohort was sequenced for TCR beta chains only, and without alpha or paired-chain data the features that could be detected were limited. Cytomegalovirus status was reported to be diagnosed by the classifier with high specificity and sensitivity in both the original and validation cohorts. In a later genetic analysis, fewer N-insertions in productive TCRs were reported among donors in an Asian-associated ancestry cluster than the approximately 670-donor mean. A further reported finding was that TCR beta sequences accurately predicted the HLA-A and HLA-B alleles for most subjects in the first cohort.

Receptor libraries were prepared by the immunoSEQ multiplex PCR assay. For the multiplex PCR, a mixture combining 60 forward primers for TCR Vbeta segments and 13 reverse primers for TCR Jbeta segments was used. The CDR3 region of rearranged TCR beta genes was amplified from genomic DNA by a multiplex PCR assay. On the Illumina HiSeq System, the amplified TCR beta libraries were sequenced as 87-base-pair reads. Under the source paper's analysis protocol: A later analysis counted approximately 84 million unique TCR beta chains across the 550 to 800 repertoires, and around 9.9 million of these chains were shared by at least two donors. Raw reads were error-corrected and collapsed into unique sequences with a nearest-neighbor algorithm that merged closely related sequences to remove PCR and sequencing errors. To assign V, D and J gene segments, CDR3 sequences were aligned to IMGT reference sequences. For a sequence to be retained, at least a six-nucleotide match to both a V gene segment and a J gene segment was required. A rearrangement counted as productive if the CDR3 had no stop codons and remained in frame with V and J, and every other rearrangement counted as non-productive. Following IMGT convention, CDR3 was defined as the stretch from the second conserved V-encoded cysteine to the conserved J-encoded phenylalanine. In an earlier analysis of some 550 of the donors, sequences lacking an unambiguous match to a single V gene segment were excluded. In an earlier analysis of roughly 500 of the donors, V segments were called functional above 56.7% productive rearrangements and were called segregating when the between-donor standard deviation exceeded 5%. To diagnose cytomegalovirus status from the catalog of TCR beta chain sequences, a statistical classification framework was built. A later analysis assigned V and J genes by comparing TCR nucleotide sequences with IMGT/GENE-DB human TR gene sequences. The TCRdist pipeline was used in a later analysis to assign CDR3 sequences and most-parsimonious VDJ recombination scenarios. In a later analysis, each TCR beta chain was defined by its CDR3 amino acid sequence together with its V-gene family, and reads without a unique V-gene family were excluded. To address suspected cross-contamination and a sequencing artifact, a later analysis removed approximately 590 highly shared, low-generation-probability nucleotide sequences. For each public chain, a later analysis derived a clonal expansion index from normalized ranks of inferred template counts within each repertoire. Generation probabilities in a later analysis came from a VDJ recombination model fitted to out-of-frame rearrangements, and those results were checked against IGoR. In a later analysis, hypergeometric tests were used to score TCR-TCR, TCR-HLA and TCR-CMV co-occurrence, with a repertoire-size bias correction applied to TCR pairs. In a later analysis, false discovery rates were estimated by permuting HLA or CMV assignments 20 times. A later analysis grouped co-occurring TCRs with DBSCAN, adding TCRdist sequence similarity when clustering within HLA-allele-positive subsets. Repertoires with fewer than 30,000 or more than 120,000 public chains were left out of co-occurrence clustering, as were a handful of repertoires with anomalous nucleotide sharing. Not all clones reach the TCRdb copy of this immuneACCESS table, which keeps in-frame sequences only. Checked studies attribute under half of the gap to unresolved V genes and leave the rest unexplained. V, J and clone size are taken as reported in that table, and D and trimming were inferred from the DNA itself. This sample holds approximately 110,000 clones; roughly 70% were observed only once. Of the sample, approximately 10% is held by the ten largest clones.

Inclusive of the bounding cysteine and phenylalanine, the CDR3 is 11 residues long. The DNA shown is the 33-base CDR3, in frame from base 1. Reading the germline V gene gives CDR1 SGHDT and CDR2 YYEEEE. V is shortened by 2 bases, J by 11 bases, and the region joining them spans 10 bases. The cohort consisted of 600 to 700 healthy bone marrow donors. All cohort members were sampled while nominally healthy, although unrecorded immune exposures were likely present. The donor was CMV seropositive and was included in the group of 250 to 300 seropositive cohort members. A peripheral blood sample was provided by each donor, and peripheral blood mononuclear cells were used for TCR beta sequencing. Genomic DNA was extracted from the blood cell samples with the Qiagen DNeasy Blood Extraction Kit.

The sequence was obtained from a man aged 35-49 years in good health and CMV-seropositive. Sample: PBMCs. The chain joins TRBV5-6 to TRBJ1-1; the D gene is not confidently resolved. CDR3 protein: CASSLLAVAFF. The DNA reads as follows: TGTGCCAGCAGCTTATTGGCGGTTGCTTTCTTT.